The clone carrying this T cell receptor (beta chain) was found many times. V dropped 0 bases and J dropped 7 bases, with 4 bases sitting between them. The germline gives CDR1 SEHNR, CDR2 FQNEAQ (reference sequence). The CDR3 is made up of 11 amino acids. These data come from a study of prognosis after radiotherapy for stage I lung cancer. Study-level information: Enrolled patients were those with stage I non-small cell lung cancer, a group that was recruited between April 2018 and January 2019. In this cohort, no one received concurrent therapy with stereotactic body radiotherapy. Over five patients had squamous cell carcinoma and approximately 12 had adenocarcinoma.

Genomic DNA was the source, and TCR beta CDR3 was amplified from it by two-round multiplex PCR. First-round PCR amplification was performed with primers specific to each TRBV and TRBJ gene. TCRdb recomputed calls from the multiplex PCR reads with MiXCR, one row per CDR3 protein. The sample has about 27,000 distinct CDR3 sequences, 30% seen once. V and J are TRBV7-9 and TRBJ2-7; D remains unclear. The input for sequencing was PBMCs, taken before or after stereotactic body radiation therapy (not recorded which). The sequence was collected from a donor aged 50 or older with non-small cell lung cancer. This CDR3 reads CASSLANEQYF. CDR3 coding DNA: TGTGCCAGCAGCTTAGCGAATGAGCAGTACTTC. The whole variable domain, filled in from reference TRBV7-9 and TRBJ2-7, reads DTGVSQNPRHKITKRGQNVTFRCDPISEHNRLYWYRQTLGQGPEFLTYFQNEAQLEKSRLLSDRFSAERPKGSFSTLEIQRTEQGDSAMYLCASSLANEQYFGPGTRLTVT.